One sample yielded the 20 T cell receptor beta chains listed below, sequenced in a study of blood T cell repertoires in COVID-19. Libraries were prepared by immunoSEQ multiplex PCR; TCRdb keeps only in-frame clonotypes and omits some of them. Here the sample spans roughly 87,000 clones, more than 70% being singletons. Sequenced: peripheral blood. Receptors were obtained from a man between 60 and 75 years old with acute or convalescent COVID-19.

The V and J genes are TRBV5-1 and TRBJ2-7, with TRBD2 as a possible D gene (6 bases). The CDR3 sequence is 13 residues long. Germline CDR1 SGHRS, CDR2 YFSETQ. V was shortened by 4 bases and J by 6 bases, with 14 bases between the two germline ends. This chain's CDR3 is CASSPERVGEQYF. Written as DNA, the CDR3 is TGCGCCAGCAGCCCAGAGCGGGTAGGCGAGCAGTACTTC.

This chain connects TRBV12-3 or TRBV12-4 to TRBJ1-3; the D is unclear. The CDR3 has 12 residues. Trimming removed 5 bases at V and 4 bases at J, with 6 bases between. The CDR3 bases are TGTGCCAGCAGTCCCGGGGGAAACACCATATATTTT. It translates to CASSPGGNTIYF.

This chain uses TRBV6-6 with TRBJ1-6; D is ambiguous. Germline V lookup: CDR1 MNHNY, CDR2 SVGAGI (reference sequence). V lost 7 bases, J lost 3 bases, and 7 bases lay in between. CDR3 length equals 13 residues. The CDR3 region is CASTIGYNSPLHF. The CDR3 DNA sequence: TGTGCCAGCACTATCGGCTATAATTCACCCCTCCACTTT.

The chain uses TRBV12-5 and TRBJ2-7; weak D call: TRBD1 (6 bases). The V end lost 5 bases, the J end lost 5 bases, and 16 bases lay between the germline ends. Germline loops: CDR1 LGHNT, CDR2 FRNRAP. The CDR3 length is 14 residues. CDR3 residues: CASGLGQFFDEQYF. The CDR3 coding sequence is TGTGCTAGTGGTCTCGGACAGTTTTTCGACGAGCAGTACTTC.

V and J are TRBV29-1 and TRBJ1-6; perhaps TRBD1 as D (6 bases). Germline CDR1 reads SQVTM; CDR2 reads ANQGSEA. This CDR3 spans 13 amino acids. V lost 7 bases and J 7 bases, leaving 14 bases between the germline ends. The CDR3 region is CSAGQGRNSPLHF. In DNA form, the CDR3 reads TGCAGCGCCGGTCAGGGGCGGAATTCACCCCTCCACTTT.

This clone has more than one count but fewer than ten. The chain joins TRBV10-1 to TRBJ1-3; TRBD1 matches at 7 bases. The CDR3 consists of 15 residues. Trimming cost V 2 bases and J 2 bases; bases outside gene matches: 3. Per the germline V gene, CDR1 is WNHNN and CDR2 is SYGVQD (reference sequence). CDR3 residues: CASSEGTVTGNTIYF. For the CDR3, the DNA is TGCGCCAGCAGTGAGGGGACAGTGACTGGAAACACCATATATTTT.

CDR3 nucleotide sequence: TGTGCCAGCAGCCGCAATGAGCAGTTCTTC. Amino acid sequence: CASSRNEQFF. The genes are TRBV11-2 and TRBJ2-1; D is undetermined. The V and J ends lost 5 bases and 6 bases respectively, with 2 bases between them. Germline loops: CDR1 SGHAT, CDR2 FQNNGV. The CDR3 runs to 10 residues.

This clone was seen only once. The chain joins TRBV7-6 to TRBJ2-2; D is possibly TRBD1 (5 bases). The CDR3 consists of 16 residues. V lost 1 base, J lost 6 bases, and 15 bases lay in between. Germline CDR1 reads SGHVS; CDR2 reads FNYEAQ. The CDR3 nucleotides read TGTGCCAGCAGCTTAGTGTCAGGGCGAGGTTCCGGGGAGCTGTTTTTT. Translating gives CASSLVSGRGSGELFF.

The gene calls are TRBV13 and TRBJ2-2; no reliable D call. The V end lost 1 base, the J end lost 2 bases, and 5 bases lay between the germline ends. The CDR3 sequence is 14 residues long. Germline CDR1 PRHDT, CDR2 FYEKMQ (reference sequence). The CDR3 spells CASSLVKNTGELFF. As DNA, the CDR3 is TGTGCCAGCAGCTTAGTCAAAAACACCGGGGAGCTGTTTTTT.

A single count supports this clone. The rearrangement uses TRBV5-1 and TRBJ1-4; D perhaps matches TRBD1 (5 bases). From germline, CDR1 is SGHRS and CDR2 YFSETQ. The CDR3 totals 13 residues. V was shortened by 0 bases and J by 8 bases, with 8 bases between the two germline ends. The chain's CDR3 is CASSLGAGEKLFF. The CDR3 DNA sequence: TGCGCCAGCAGCTTGGGGGCAGGGGAAAAACTGTTTTTT.

This clone has only one observation. The V and J genes are TRBV12-3 or TRBV12-4 and TRBJ2-7; the D is unclear. The CDR3 runs to 12 residues. V lost 5 bases and J lost 0, with 5 bases in between. The CDR3 DNA sequence: TGTGCCAGCAGTATTAACTCCTACGAGCAGTACTTC. Its translation is CASSINSYEQYF.

Only a few counts were recorded for this clone. The V gene is TRBV18, the J gene TRBJ1-3; TRBD1 matches at 9 bases. CDR3 size: 16 residues. CDR1 KGHSH and CDR2 LQKENI come from the germline V gene. The J segment lost 0 bases and the V segment lost 3 bases, leaving 3 bases of the junction unmatched. The CDR3 reads CASSPGQGFSGNTIYF. CDR3 bases: TGTGCCAGCTCACCGGGACAGGGATTCTCTGGAAACACCATATATTTT.

The V gene is TRBV9, the J gene TRBJ1-2, with 7 nucleotides matching TRBD1. V lost 2 bases and J lost 4; bases outside the gene matches: 5. The germline gives CDR1 SGDLS, CDR2 YYNGEE. This CDR3 is built from 14 residues. The CDR3 DNA follows: TGTGCCAGCAGCGTGGGGACAGACCTCTATGGCTACACCTTC. Translating it yields CASSVGTDLYGYTF.

The J gene is TRBJ1-3, the V gene TRBV10-1; 7 bases match TRBD1. Unmatched junction bases numbered 5, after V lost 5 bases and J lost 4 bases. Germline V gene data show CDR1 as WNHNN and CDR2 as SYGVQD (reference sequence). This CDR3 has 14 amino acids. The CDR3 loop is CASSQDRTGNTIYF. As DNA, the CDR3 is TGCGCCAGCAGTCAGGACAGGACGGGAAACACCATATATTTT.

The genes are TRBV4-2 and TRBJ1-2, with TRBD1 identical over 8 bases. Losses at the gene ends were 5 bases for V and 2 bases for J; bases not matched to a gene: 10. CDR3 size: 16 residues. From germline, CDR1 is LGHNA and CDR2 YNFKEQ. CDR3 in DNA: TGTGCCAGCAGCTCCCATGGACAGGGACCAAACTATGGCTACACCTTC. Translated: CASSSHGQGPNYGYTF.

This chain links TRBV18 with TRBJ2-5, with D possibly matching TRBD2 (6 bases). The ends were cut back, 2 bases at V and 9 bases at J, with 13 bases in the middle. Germline V lookup: CDR1 KGHSH, CDR2 LQKENI. The CDR3 runs to 13 residues. Here the CDR3 DNA reads TGTGCCAGCTCACCAGGGCGGGACCGGCCCCAGTACTTC. Amino acid sequence: CASSPGRDRPQYF.

V usage is TRBV19 and J usage is TRBJ2-1, with D possibly matching TRBD2 (5 bases). Per the germline V gene, CDR1 is LNHDA and CDR2 is SQIVND (reference sequence). V lost 5 bases and J 0 bases, leaving 11 bases between the germline ends. This CDR3 region has 15 residues. The CDR3, as DNA: TGTGCCAGTAGTCCCTGGAGGAGCTCCTACAATGAGCAGTTCTTC. It encodes CASSPWRSSYNEQFF.

The CDR3 nucleotides are TGTGCCAGCAGCTTAGCCCAGATACCCTACGAGCAGTACTTC. Translated: CASSLAQIPYEQYF. The chain is built from TRBV7-2 and TRBJ2-7; D not resolved. The V and J ends lost 0 bases and 2 bases respectively, with 8 bases between them. Germline assignment: CDR1 SGHTA and CDR2 FQGNSA. This CDR3 contains 14 residues.

The V gene is TRBV27, the J gene TRBJ2-2; D not resolved. Germline V lookup: CDR1 MNHEY, CDR2 SMNVEV (reference sequence). This CDR3 spans 15 amino acids. Trimming took 2 bases from V and 0 from J, leaving 7 bases between them. The CDR3: CASSLGAPNTGELFF. The CDR3 nucleotides read TGTGCCAGCAGTTTAGGAGCGCCGAACACCGGGGAGCTGTTTTTT.

The rearrangement uses TRBV6-4 and TRBJ1-2; D uncertain. V dropped 6 bases and J dropped 10 bases, with 15 bases sitting between them. This CDR3 contains 12 residues. CDR1 is MRHNA, CDR2 SNTAGT, per germline. CDR3 residues: CASSGSLGAYTF. The CDR3 nucleotides read TGTGCCAGCAGCGGGTCTCTCGGAGCCTACACCTTC.